This is a list of T cell receptor beta chains from one sample in a study of identical twins. TCRdb re-derived calls from the 5' RACE reads in MiXCR, one entry per CDR3 protein. The sample lists about 190,000 distinct CDR3 sequences; about 16% were seen once. A further study also used this sample, focusing on T cells expressing NK-cell markers.

The sample consisted of CD8+ T cells sorted from blood. The receptors come from a woman younger than 30 in good health. Both conserved end residues are part of each CDR3. A D gene is named only where the DNA matches it firmly. Rows give clone size only sometimes, using once, few, many, or a class for an expanded clone.

j_call	clone_size	v_call	d_call	cdr3_length	cdr3_nt	cdr3_aa
TRBJ2-7	few	TRBV6-1	NA	14	TGTGCCAGCAGTCCCGACGGGGTCCTCGACGAGCAGTACTTC	CASSPDGVLDEQYF
TRBJ2-7	many	TRBV11-2	NA	15	TGTGCCAGCAGCTCTTTCTCGGGACCCGCCTACGAGCAGTACTTC	CASSSFSGPAYEQYF
TRBJ2-2	NA	TRBV6-1	NA	13	TGTGCCAGCATGAAATCGAACACCGGGGAGCTGTTTTTT	CASMKSNTGELFF
TRBJ2-7	NA	TRBV20-1	NA	14	TGCAGTGCTCCTCTAGCGGACAGCTCCTACGAGCAGTACTTC	CSAPLADSSYEQYF
TRBJ2-1	few	TRBV12-3/TRBV12-4	TRBD2	18	TGTGCCAGCAGTTTACTTCTTACGACTAGCGGGGGGGCACGTGAGCAGTTCTTC	CASSLLLTTSGGAREQFF
TRBJ2-2	NA	TRBV12-5	NA	12	TGTGCTAGTGGCCACCTCACCGGGGAGCTGTTTTTT	CASGHLTGELFF
TRBJ2-1	few	TRBV5-1	NA	13	TGCGCCAGCAGCTCCCTGAGGCCCGATGAGCAGTTCTTC	CASSSLRPDEQFF
TRBJ1-1	few	TRBV12-3/TRBV12-4	NA	15	TGTGCCAGCAGTTTAGCGCTTACAGGGAACACTGAAGCTTTCTTT	CASSLALTGNTEAFF
TRBJ2-1	NA	TRBV30	TRBD2	13	TGTGCCTGGACCCCGGGACTAGGCGGTGAGCAGTTCTTC	CAWTPGLGGEQFF
TRBJ2-2	NA	TRBV3-1	TRBD2	17	TGTGCCAGCAGCCCGTTAGCGGGGCCGACGAACACCGGGGAGCTGTTTTTT	CASSPLAGPTNTGELFF
TRBJ2-2	NA	TRBV12-3/TRBV12-4	NA	13	TGTGCCAGCAGCAAAACGAACACCGGGGAGCTGTTTTTT	CASSKTNTGELFF
TRBJ1-2	NA	TRBV12-5	NA	14	TGTGCTAGTGGTTTGGAACAGGGCCTCGGGGGCTACACCTTC	CASGLEQGLGGYTF
TRBJ1-2	few	TRBV29-1	TRBD1	15	TGCAGCGTCGACCGACAGGGGAATTCTCCGTATGGCTACACCTTC	CSVDRQGNSPYGYTF
TRBJ2-2	NA	TRBV9	NA	15	TGTGCCAGCAGCGTCCACTTTTATGAGACCGGGGAGCTGTTTTTT	CASSVHFYETGELFF